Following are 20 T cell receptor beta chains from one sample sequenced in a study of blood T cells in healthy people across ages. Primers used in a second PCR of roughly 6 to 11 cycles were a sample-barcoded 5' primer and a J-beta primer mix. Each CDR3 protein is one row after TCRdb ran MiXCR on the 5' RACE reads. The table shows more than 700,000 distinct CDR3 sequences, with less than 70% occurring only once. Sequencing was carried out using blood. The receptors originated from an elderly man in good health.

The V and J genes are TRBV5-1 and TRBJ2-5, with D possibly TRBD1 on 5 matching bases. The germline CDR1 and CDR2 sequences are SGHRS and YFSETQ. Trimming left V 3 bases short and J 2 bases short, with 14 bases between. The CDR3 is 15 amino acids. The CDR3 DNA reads TGCGCCAGCAGCTCAAGTCCGAGACAGCAAGAGACCCAGTACTTC. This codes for CASSSSPRQQETQYF.

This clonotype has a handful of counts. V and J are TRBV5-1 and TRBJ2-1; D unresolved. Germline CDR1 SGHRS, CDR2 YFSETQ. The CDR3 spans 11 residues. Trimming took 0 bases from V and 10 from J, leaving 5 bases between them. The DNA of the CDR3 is TGCGCCAGCAGCTTGGAGTGGGAGCAGTTCTTC. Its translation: CASSLEWEQFF.

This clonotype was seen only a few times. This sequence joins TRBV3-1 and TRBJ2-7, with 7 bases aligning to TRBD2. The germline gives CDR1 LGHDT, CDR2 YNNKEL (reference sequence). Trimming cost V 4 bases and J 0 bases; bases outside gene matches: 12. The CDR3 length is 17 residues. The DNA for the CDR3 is TGTGCCAGCAGCCCTGATGGACTAGGAGCCCTCTCCTACGAGCAGTACTTC. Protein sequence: CASSPDGLGALSYEQYF.

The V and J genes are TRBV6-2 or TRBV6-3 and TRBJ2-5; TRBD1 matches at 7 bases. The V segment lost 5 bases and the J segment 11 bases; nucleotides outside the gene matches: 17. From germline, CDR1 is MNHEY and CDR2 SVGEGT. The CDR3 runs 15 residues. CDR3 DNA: TGTGCCAGCAGTAAACCGGGACAGATTAACAATGAGCAGTACTTC. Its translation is CASSKPGQINNEQYF.

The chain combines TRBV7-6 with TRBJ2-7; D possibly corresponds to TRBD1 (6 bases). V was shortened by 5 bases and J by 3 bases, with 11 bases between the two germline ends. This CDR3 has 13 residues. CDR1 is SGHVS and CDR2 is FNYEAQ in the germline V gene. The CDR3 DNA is TGTGCCAGCAGCCCGCGACAGGTCTACGAGCAGTACTTC. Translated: CASSPRQVYEQYF.

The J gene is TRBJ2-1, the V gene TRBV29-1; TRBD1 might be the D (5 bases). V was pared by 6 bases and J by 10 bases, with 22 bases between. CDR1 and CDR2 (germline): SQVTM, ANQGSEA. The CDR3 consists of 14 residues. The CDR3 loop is CSVRALDSSYEQFF. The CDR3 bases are TGCAGCGTCCGGGCTCTTGACAGCTCCTACGAGCAGTTCTTC.

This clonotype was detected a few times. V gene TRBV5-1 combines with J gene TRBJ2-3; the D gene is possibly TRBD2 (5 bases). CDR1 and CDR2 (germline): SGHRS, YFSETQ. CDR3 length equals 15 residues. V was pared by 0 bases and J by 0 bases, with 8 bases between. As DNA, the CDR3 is TGCGCCAGCAGCTTGGAACGCGGGAGCACAGATACGCAGTATTTT. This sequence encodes CASSLERGSTDTQYF.

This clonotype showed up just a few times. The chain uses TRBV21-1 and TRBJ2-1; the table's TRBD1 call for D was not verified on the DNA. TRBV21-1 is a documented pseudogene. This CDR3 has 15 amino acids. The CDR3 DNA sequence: TGTGCCAGCAGCAAAGCGGACGGGACAGACAATGAGCAGTTCTTC. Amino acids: CASSKADGTDNEQFF.

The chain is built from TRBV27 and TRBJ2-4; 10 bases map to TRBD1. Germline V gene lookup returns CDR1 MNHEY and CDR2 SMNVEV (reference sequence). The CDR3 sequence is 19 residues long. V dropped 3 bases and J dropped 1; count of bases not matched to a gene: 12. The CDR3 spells CASSFEAGQGKAAKNIQYF. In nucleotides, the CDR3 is TGTGCCAGCAGTTTTGAAGCGGGACAGGGGAAAGCGGCCAAAAACATTCAGTACTTC.

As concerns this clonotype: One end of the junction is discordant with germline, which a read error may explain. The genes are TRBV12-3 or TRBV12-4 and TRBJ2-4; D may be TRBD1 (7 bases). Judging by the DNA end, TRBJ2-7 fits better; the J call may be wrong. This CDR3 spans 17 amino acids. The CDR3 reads CASSPIGGTVSSCEQYF. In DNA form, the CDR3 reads TGTGCCAGCAGCCCCATTGGGGGGACAGTAAGCTCCTGCGAGCAGTACTTC.

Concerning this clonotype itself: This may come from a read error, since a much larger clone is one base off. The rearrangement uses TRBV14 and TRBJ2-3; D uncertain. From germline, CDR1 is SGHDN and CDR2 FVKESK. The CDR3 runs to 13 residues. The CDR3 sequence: CASSQAIPDAQYF. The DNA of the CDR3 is TGTGCCAGCAGCCAAGCCATTCCAGATGCGCAGTATTTT.

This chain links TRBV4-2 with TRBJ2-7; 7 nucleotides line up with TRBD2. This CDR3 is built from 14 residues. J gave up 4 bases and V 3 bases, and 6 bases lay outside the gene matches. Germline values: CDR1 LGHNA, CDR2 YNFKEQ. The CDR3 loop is CASSQGGTLYEQYF. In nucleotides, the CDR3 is TGTGCCAGCAGCCAGGGAGGGACGTTGTACGAGCAGTACTTC.

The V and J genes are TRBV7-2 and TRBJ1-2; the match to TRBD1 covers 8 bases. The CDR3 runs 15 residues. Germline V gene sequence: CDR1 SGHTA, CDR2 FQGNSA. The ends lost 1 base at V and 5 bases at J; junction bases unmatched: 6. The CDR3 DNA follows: TGTGCCAGCAGCTTAGGGACAGGGTTAGGGTATGGCTACACCTTC. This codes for CASSLGTGLGYGYTF.

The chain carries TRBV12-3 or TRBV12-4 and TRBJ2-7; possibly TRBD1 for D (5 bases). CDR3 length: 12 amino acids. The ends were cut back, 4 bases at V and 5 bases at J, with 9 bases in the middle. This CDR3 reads CASSSLDNEQYF. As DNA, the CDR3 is TGTGCCAGCAGTTCCTTGGACAACGAGCAGTACTTC.

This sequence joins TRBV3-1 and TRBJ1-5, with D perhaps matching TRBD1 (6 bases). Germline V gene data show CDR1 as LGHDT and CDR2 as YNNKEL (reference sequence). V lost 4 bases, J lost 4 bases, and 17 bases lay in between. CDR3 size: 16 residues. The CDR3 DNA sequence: TGTGCCAGCAGCCCAGAAGGGAGGGGGAGTAATCAGCCCCAGCATTTT. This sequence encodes CASSPEGRGSNQPQHF.

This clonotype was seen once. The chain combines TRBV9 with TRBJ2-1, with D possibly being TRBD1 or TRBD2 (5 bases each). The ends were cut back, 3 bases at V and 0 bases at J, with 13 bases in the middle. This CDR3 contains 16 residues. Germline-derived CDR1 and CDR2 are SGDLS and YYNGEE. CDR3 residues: CASSASGQSSYNEQFF. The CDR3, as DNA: TGTGCCAGCAGCGCCTCGGGGCAGAGCTCCTACAATGAGCAGTTCTTC. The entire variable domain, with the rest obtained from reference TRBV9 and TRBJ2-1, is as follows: DSGVTQTPKHLITATGQRVTLRCSPRSGDLSVYWYQQSLDQGLQFLIQYYNGEERAKGNILERFSAQQFPDLHSELNLSSLELGDSALYFCASSASGQSSYNEQFFGPGTRLTVL.

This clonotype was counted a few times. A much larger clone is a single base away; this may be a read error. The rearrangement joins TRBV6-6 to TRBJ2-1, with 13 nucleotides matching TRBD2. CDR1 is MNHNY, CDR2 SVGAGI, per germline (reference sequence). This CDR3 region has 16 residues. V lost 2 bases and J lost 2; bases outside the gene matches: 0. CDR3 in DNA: TGTGCCAGCAGTTACGGGACTAGCGGGGCCTACAATGAGCAGTTCTTC. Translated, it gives CASSYGTSGAYNEQFF.

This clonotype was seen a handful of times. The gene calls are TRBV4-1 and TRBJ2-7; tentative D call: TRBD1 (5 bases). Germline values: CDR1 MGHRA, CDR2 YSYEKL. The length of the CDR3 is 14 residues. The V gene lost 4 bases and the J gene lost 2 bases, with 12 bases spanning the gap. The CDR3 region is CASSPDSRAYEQYF. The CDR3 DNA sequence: TGCGCCAGCAGCCCTGACAGCCGTGCCTACGAGCAGTACTTC.

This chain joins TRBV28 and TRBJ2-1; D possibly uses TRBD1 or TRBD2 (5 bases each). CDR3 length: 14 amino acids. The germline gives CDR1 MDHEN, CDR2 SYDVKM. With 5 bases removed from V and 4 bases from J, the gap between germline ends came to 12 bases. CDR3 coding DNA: TGTGCCAGCAGTCCCCCGGGGCCTTACAATGAGCAGTTCTTC. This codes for CASSPPGPYNEQFF.

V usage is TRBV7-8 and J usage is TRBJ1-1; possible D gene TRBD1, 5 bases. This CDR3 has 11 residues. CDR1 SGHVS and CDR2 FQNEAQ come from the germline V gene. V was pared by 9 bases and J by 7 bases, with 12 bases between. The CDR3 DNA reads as TGTGCCAGTAGAGGGGCCAGTGAAGCTTTCTTT. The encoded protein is CASRGASEAFF.